This TCR beta chain stems from a study of technical replicates of blood from a handful of donors. TCRdb's copy holds only in-frame clones and misses some; the assay was immunoSEQ multiplex PCR. The data hold over 70,000 clones, with roughly 96% observed a single time. CDR3 length equals 16 residues. Per germline, CDR1 LNHDA and CDR2 SQIVND (reference sequence). The ends lost 4 bases at V and 3 bases at J; junction bases unmatched: 7. Sequencing was carried out using T cells isolated from PBMCs. The chain carries TRBV19 and TRBJ2-2; TRBD1 aligns across 8 bases. The TCR was taken from a human donor in good health. CDR3 DNA: TGTGCCAGTAGTACCCCCCCAGGGGGCGACACCGGGGAGCTGTTTTTT. Protein: CASSTPPGGDTGELFF.